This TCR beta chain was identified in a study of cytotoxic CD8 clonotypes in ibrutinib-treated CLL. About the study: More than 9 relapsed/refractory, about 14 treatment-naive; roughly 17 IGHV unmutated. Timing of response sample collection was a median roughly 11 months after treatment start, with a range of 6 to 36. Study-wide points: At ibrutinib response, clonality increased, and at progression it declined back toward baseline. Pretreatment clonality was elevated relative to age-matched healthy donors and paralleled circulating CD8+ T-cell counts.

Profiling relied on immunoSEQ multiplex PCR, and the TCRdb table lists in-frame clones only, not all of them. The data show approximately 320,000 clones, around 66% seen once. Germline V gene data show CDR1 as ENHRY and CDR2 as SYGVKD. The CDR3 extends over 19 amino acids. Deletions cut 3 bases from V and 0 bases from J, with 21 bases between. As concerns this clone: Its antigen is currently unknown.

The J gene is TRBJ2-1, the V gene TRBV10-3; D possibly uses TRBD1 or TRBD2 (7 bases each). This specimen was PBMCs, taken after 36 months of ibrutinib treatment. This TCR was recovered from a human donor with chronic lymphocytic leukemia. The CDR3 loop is CAISDPGGGVSLSYNEQFF. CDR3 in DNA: TGTGCCATCAGTGATCCAGGGGGAGGGGTTAGTCTCTCCTACAATGAGCAGTTCTTC.